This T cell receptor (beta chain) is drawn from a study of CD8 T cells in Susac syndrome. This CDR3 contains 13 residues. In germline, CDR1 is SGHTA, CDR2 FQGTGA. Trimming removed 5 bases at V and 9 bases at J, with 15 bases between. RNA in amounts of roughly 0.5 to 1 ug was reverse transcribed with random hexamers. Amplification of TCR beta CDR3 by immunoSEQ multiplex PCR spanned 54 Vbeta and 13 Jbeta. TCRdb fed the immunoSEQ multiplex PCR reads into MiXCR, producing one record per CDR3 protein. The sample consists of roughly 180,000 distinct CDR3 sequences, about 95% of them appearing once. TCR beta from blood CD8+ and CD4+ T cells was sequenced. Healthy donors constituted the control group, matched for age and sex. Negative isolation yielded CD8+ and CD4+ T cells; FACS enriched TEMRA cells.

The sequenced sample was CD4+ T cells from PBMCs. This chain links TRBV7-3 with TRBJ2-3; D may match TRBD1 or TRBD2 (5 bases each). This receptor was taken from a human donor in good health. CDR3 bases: TGTGCCAGCAGCGCCTCCCGGGACGGAACGCAGTATTTT. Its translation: CASSASRDGTQYF.